This T cell receptor beta chain originates from a study of blood T cell repertoires in COVID-19. Here immunoSEQ multiplex PCR was the method, and the copy in TCRdb shows in-frame clones only, minus some. The data show 300,000 to 400,000 clones, about 90% seen once. The germline gives CDR1 LGHDT, CDR2 YNNKEL (reference sequence). Between the trimmed V and J ends, which lost 3 bases and 10 bases, there was a span of 10 bases. This CDR3 is 13 amino acids long. Sequenced material: peripheral blood. The TCR comes from a woman under 30 who had recovered from COVID-19. The chain links TRBV3-1 (or the pseudogene TRBV3-2) to TRBJ1-6; the D gene is possibly TRBD1 (6 bases). CDR3 sequence reads: CASSQGAGSPLHF. CDR3 in DNA: TGTGCCAGCAGCCAGGGGGCAGGATCACCCCTCCACTTT.